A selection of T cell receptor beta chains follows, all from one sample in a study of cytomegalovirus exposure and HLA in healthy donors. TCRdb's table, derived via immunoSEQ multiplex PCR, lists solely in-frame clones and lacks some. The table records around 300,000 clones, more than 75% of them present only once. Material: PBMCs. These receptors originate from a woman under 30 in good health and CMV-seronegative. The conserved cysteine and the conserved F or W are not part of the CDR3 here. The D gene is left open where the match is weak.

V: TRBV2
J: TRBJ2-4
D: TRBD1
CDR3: ASSGGTGVGWRAKNIQY

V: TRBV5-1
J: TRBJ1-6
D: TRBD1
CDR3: ASSRRDRGSSPLH

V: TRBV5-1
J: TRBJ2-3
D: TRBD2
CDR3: ASSNRGGYTDTQY

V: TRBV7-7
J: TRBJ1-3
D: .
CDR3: ASSLGPGRGTIY

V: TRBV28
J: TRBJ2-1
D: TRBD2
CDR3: ASSFRTSGYNEQF

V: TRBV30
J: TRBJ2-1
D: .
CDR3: ACRGGGRSPYNEQF

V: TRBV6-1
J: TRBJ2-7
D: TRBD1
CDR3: ASSEALGTGIYEQY

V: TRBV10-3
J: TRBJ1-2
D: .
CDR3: AISEVYRTGTNYGYT

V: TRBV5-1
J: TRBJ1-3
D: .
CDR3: ASSLGEAGGNTIY

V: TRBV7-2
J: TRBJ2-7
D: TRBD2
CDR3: ASSLFSGSPGLEQY

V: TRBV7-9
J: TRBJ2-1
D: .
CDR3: ASCPGAYMNEQF

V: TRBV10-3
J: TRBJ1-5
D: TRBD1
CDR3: AISAGQGVVQPQH

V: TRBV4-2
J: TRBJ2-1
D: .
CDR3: ASSLGSGGYNEQF

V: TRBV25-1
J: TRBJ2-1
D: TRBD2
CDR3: ASSPAGGIYNEQF

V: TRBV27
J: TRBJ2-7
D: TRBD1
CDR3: ASSLKRTGGYEQY

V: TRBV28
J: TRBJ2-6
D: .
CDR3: ASSLGPAGANVLT

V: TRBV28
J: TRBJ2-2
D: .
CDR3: ASLHSVATGELF

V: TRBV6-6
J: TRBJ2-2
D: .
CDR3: ASIPEGGPRTGELF

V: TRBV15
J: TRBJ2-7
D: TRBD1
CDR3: ATKDLTGTASSYEQY

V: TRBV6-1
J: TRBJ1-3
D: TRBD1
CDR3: ASSRQGRSIY

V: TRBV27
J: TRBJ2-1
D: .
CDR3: ASSFQGRNNEQF

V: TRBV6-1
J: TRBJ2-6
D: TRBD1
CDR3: ASSGRRDRGSGANVLT

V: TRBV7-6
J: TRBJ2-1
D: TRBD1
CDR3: ASIATGGRYNEQF

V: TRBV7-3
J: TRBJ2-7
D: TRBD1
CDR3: ASSLDRENEQY

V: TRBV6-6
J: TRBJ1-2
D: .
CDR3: ASSTYRDGYT

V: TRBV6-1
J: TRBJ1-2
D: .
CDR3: ASSEGAGPIYGYT

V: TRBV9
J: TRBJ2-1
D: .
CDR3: ASSVGGATSSYNEQF

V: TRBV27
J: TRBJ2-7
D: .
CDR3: ASSQRGSSLRFYEQY

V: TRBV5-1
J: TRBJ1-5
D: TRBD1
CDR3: ASSRGTGEGQPQH

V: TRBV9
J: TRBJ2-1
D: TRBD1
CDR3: ASSPGQGKGEQF

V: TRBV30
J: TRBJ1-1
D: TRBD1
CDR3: AWLRPGGFSEAF

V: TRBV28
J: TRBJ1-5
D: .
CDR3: ASSLDSGQPQH

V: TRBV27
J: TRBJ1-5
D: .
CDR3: ASSRGARGNQPQH

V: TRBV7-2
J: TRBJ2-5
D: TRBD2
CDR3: ASTSLLAASYQETQY

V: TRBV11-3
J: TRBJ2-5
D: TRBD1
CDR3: ASSLGDRAEETQY

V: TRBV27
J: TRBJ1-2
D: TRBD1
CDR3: ASNKGPGRGLAGYT

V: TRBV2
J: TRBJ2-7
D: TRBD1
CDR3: ASSDRGRTGSSYEQY

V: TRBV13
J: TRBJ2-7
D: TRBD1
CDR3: ASSTRTGSEQY

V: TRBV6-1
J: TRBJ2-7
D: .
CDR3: ASSEAIRTPTYEQY

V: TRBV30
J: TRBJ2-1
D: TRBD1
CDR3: AWSRTGNEQF

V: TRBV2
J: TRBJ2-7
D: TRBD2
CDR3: ASSDIVLAVSYEQY

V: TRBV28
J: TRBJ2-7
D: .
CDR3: ASGALNPYEQY

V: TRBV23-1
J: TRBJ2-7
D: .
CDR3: ASSQPIDRPAYEQY

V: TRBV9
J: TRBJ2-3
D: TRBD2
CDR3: ASSFGTSSSTDTQY

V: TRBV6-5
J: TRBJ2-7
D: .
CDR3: ASSPGSGLSYEQY

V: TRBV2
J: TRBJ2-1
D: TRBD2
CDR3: ASRGGSSYNEQF

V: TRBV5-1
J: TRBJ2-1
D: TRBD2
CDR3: ASSYLAGGEQF

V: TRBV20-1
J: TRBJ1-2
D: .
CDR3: SAGQEDGYT

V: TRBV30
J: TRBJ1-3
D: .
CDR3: AWSRGGSGNTIY

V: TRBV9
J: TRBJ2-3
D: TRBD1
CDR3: ASSEGQLPDTDTQY

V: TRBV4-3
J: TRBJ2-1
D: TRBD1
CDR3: ASSQIGGTGIYEQF

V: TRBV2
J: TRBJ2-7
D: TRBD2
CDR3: ASSGQTSGSYEQY

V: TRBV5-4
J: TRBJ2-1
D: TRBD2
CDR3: ASHGADAGGEQF

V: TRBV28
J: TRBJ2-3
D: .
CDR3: ASSQLPSTDTQY

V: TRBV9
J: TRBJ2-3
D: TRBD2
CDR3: ASSSGRSGDTQY

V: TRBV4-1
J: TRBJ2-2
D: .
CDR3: ASSLAGNTGELF

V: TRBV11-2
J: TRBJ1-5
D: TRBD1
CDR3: ASSSGGAAKSNQPQH

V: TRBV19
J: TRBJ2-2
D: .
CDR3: AVTTRIAGELF

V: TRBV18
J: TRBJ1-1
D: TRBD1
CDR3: ASSRDSNTEAF

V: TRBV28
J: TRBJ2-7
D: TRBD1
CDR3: ASSSPRGQGYGEQY